The clone carrying this T cell receptor beta chain has just a few counts. This sample was taken from a study of T cells in Graves' hyperthyroidism and ophthalmopathy. Using RNA transcripts as the source, TCR beta CDR3 regions were amplified. First-round RT-PCR targeting the TCR CDR3 was performed with the HTBI primer set. One entry per CDR3 protein results from TCRdb running MiXCR on the multiplex PCR reads. The data contain about 570,000 distinct CDR3 sequences, 11% to 15% of them seen just once; the ten biggest clones take up 14%. The source material was blood. This clonotype originated in a woman aged 40 to 50 with Graves' hyperthyroidism.

CDR3 nucleotide sequence: TGTGCCATCAGTGGCGTACTAGCGGGAGGACCAGATACGCAGTATTTT. It specifies CAISGVLAGGPDTQYF. The chain is built from TRBV10-3 and TRBJ2-3; 12 bases line up with TRBD2. This CDR3 has 16 residues. Germline CDR1 reads ENHRY; CDR2 reads SYGVKD. Trimming cost V 4 bases and J 4 bases; bases outside gene matches: 6.